This TCR beta chain was recorded in a study of cytomegalovirus exposure and HLA in healthy donors. A remark on this clone: Different DNA sequences within this sample yield the same CDR3.

The PCR had 60 Vbeta and 13 Jbeta primers. Profiled with immunoSEQ multiplex PCR; TCRdb holds only in-frame clones, not every one. The data hold 200,000 to 250,000 clones, with about 74% observed a single time. The V gene's germline CDR1 is MNHEY and CDR2 SMNVEV (reference sequence). The CDR3 runs 14 residues. V dropped 2 bases and J dropped 1 base, with 8 bases sitting between them. Sequenced sample: PBMCs. The rearrangement joins TRBV27 to TRBJ1-1, with D perhaps TRBD1 (5 bases). This receptor was taken from a man aged 35-49 years in good health and CMV-seronegative. CDR3 in DNA: TGTGCCAGCAGTTTAGGGGGAGGGAACACTGAAGCTTTCTTT. Protein product: CASSLGGGNTEAFF.